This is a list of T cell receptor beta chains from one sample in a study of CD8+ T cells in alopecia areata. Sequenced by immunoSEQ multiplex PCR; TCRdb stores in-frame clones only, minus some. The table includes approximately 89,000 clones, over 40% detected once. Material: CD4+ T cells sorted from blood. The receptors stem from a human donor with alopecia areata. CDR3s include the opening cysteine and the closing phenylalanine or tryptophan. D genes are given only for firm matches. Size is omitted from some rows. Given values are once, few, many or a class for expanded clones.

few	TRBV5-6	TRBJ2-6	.	TGTGCCAGCAGCCCTTGGCGAAGCTCTGGGGCCAACGTCCTGACTTTC	CASSPWRSSGANVLTF
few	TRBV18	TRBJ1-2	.	TGTGCCAGCCCTACACCCTCGAATTCTAACTATGGCTACACCTTC	CASPTPSNSNYGYTF
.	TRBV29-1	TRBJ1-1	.	TGCAGCGGAAATACGGGGACAAGGGGCGCTTTCTTT	CSGNTGTRGAFF
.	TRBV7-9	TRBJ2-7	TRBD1	TGTGCCAGCAGCCCGGGACAGTACTACGAGCAGTACTTC	CASSPGQYYEQYF
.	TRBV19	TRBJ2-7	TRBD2	TGTGCCAGTAGTATTTCTAGCGGAGTCATCCCCTACGAGCAGTACTTC	CASSISSGVIPYEQYF
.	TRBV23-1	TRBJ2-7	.	TGCGCCAAGGGGTCCAGGGGGGCGTACGAGCAGTACTTC	CAKGSRGAYEQYF
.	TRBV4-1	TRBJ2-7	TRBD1	TGCGCCAGCAGCCAGATAACAGGGACAGATCTCGAGCAGTACTTC	CASSQITGTDLEQYF
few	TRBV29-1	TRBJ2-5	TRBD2	TGCAGCGACGATGCGGGGGGGCGAGAGACCCAGTACTTC	CSDDAGGRETQYF
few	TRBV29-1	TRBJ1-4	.	TGCAGCGCTTCAGGGGTGGACGAAAAACTGTTTTTT	CSASGVDEKLFF
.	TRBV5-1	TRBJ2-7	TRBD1	TGCGCCAGCAGCTCCCGGGACAGGGTATCCTACGAGCAGTACTTC	CASSSRDRVSYEQYF
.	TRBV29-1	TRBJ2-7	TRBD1	TGCAGCGTGAGGCGGACAGGGGAGGAGCAGTACTTC	CSVRRTGEEQYF
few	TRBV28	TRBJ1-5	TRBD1	TGTGCCAGCGTATCTACCGGGACAGGGGTAAATCAGCCCCAGCATTTT	CASVSTGTGVNQPQHF
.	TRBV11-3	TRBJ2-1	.	TGTGCCAGCAGCTTCGGTCGGCGGGGCAATGAGCAGTTCTTC	CASSFGRRGNEQFF
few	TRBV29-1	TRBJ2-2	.	TGCAGCGTAAAGAACACCGGGGAGCTGTTTTTT	CSVKNTGELFF
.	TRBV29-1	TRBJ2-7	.	TGCAGCGTTGCAGGATCCTACGAGCAGTACTTC	CSVAGSYEQYF
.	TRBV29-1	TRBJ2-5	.	TGCAGCGCCCAGGCCCCCGGCAGGGCAGAGACCCAGTACTTC	CSAQAPGRAETQYF
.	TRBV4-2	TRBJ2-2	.	TGTGCCAGCAGCCAAGATCCGGGCACCGGGGAGCTGTTTTTT	CASSQDPGTGELFF
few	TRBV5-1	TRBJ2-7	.	TGCGCCAGCAGCTTGGCCCTGGACCGATCCTACGAGCAGTACTTC	CASSLALDRSYEQYF
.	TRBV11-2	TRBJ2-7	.	TGTGCCAGCAGACTAGCCTGGACAGAACAATCCTACGAGCAGTACTTC	CASRLAWTEQSYEQYF
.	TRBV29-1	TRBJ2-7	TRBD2	TGCAGCGTCCTTAGCGGGACTTACGAGCAGTACTTC	CSVLSGTYEQYF
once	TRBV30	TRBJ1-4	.	TGTGCCTGGAGTGGGACGGGGGCAACTAATGAAAAACTGTTTTTT	CAWSGTGATNEKLFF
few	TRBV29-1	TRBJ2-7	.	TGCAGCGTTGAGTCGGACGTAACCTACGAGCAGTACTTC	CSVESDVTYEQYF
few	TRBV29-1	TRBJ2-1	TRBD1	TGCAGCACGTGGGACAGGGCCAATGAGCAGTTCTTC	CSTWDRANEQFF
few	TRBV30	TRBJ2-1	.	TGTGCCTGGAGTGTAGGTCCTCCTTCCTACAATGAGCAGTTCTTC	CAWSVGPPSYNEQFF
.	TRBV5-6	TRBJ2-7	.	TGTGCCAGCAGCCAGAGGATAGGGATCATTGTCGAGCAGTACTTC	CASSQRIGIIVEQYF
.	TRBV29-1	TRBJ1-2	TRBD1	TGCAGCGTGGGACAGGCGAGGAATGGCTACACCTTC	CSVGQARNGYTF
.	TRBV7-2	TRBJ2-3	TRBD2	TGTGCCAGCAGCCCCCCGGGACTAGCGGGAGGAGTTGATACGCAGTATTTT	CASSPPGLAGGVDTQYF
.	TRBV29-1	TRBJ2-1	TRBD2	TGCAGCGTTGGTACTGCGGGGGGGCCAAATGAGCAGTTCTTC	CSVGTAGGPNEQFF
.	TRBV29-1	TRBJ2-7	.	TGCAGCGTTGCCCCCCGGTTGATCGGAACACACTACGAGCAGTACTTC	CSVAPRLIGTHYEQYF
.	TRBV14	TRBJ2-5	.	TGTGCCAGCAGCCGTCTTCAGGGAGCCGAGACCCAGTACTTC	CASSRLQGAETQYF
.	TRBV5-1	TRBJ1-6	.	TGCGCCAGCAGCTTGGAGGTGGCGGGACTTGATTCACCCCTCCACTTT	CASSLEVAGLDSPLHF
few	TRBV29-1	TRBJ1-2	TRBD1	TGCAGCGCCCGTGGACAGGTCAACAAAACCTTC	CSARGQVNKTF
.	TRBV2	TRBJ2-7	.	TGTGCCAGCAAGGACAGTGCCTACGAGCAGTACTTC	CASKDSAYEQYF